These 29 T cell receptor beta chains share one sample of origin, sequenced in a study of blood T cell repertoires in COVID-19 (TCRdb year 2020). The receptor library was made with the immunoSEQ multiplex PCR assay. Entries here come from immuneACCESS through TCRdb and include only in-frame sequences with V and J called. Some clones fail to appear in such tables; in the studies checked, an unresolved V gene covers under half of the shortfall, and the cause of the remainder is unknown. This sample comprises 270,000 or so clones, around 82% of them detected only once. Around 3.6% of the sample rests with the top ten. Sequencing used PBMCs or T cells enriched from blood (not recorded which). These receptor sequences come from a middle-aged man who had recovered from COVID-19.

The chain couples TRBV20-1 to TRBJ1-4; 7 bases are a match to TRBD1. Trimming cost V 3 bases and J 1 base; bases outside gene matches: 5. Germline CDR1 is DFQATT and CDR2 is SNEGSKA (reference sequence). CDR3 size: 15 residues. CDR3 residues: CSASSGTVTNEKLFF. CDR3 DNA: TGCAGTGCTAGTTCCGGGACAGTAACTAATGAAAAACTGTTTTTT.

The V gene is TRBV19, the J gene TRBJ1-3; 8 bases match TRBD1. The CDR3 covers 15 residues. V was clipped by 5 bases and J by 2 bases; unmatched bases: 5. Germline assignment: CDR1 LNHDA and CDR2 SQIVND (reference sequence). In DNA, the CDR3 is TGTGCCAGTAGTGGCCGACAGGGGACTGGAAACACCATATATTTT. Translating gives CASSGRQGTGNTIYF.

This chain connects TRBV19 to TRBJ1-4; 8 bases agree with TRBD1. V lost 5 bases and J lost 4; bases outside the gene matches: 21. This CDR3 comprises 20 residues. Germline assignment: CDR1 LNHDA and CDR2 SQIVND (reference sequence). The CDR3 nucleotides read TGTGCCAGTAGTCTCCCCCCCCGGGGACAGGTCCTCGCTCTTAATGAAAAACTGTTTTTT. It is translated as CASSLPPRGQVLALNEKLFF.

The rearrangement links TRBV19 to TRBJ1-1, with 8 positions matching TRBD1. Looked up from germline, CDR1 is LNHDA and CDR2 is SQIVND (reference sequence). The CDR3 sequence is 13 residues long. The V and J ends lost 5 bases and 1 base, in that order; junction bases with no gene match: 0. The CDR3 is CASSQGANTEAFF. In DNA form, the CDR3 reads TGTGCCAGTAGTCAGGGGGCGAACACTGAAGCTTTCTTT.

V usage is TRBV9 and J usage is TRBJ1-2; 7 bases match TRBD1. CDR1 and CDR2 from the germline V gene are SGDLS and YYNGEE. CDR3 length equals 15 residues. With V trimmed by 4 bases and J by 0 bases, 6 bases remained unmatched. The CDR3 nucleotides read TGTGCCAGCAGCCTAGGGACAGCCGCTAACTATGGCTACACCTTC. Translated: CASSLGTAANYGYTF.

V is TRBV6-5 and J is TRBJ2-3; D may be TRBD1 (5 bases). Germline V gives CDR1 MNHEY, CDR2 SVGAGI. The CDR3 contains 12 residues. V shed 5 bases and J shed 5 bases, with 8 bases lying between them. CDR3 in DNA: TGTGCCAGCAGTCCAGGGATAGATACGCAGTATTTT. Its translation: CASSPGIDTQYF.

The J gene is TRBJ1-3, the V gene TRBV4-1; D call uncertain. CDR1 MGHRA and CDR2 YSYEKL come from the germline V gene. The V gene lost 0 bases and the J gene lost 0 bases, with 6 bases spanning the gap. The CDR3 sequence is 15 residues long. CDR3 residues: CASSQDQFSGNTIYF. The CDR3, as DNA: TGCGCCAGCAGCCAAGACCAGTTCTCTGGAAACACCATATATTTT.

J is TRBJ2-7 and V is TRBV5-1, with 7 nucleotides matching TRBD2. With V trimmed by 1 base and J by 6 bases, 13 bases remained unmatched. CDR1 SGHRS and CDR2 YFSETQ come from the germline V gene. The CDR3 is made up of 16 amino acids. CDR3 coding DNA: TGCGCCAGCAGCTTGATTCGAGTGACGGGAGGCGGCGAGCAGTACTTC. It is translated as CASSLIRVTGGGEQYF. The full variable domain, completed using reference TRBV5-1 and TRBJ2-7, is KAGVTQTPRYLIKTRGQQVTLSCSPISGHRSVSWYQQTPGQGLQFLFEYFSETQRNKGNFPGRFSGRQFSNSRSEMNVSTLELGDSALYLCASSLIRVTGGGEQYFGPGTRLTVT.

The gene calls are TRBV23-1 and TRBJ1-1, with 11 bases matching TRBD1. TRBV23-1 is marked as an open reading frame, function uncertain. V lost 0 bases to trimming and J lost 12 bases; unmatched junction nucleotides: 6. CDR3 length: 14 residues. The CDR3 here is CASSQSRDRGVPFF. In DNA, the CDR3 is TGCGCCAGCAGTCAATCCCGGGACAGGGGGGTCCCTTTCTTT.

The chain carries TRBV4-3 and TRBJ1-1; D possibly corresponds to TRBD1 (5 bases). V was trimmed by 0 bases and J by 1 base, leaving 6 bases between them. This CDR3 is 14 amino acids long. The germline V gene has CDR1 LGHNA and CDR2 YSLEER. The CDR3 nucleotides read TGCGCCAGCAGCCAAGATAGGGGGAACACTGAAGCTTTCTTT. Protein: CASSQDRGNTEAFF.

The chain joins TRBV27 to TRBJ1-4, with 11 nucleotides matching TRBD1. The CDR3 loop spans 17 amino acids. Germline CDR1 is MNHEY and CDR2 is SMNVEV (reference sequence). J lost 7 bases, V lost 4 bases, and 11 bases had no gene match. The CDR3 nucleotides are TGTGCCAGCAGTTCGGCCGGGACAGGGGGTGTTCGTGAAAAACTGTTTTTT. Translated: CASSSAGTGGVREKLFF.

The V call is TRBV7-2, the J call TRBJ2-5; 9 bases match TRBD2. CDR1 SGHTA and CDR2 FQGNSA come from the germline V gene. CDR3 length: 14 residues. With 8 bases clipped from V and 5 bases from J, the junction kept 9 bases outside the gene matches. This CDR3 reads CASGLGLATETQYF. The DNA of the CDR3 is TGTGCCAGCGGCCTCGGACTAGCGACGGAGACCCAGTACTTC.

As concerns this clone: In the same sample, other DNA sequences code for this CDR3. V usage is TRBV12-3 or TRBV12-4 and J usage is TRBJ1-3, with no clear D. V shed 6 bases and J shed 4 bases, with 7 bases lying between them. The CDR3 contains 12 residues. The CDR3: CASSLPGNTIYF. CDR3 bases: TGTGCCAGCAGCTTACCGGGAAACACCATATATTTT.

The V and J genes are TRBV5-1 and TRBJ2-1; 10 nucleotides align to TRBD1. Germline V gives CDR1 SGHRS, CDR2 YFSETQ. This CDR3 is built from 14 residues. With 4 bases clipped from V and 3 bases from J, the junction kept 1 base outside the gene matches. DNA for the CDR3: TGCGCCAGCAGCCGGACAGGGGGCTACAATGAGCAGTTCTTC. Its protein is CASSRTGGYNEQFF. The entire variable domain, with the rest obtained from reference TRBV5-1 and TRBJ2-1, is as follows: KAGVTQTPRYLIKTRGQQVTLSCSPISGHRSVSWYQQTPGQGLQFLFEYFSETQRNKGNFPGRFSGRQFSNSRSEMNVSTLELGDSALYLCASSRTGGYNEQFFGPGTRLTVL.

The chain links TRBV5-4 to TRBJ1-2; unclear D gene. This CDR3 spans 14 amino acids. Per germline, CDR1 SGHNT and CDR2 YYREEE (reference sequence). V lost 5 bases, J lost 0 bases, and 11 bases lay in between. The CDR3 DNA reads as TGTGCCAGCAGGCTCCCGGGAGCTAACTATGGCTACACCTTC. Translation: CASRLPGANYGYTF.

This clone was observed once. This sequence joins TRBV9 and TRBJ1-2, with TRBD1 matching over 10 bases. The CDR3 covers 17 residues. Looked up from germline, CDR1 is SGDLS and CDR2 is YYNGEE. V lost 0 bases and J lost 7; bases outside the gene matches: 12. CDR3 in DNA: TGTGCCAGCAGCGTAGAAGGGACAGGGGCACTTTTGGGTGGCTACACCTTC. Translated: CASSVEGTGALLGGYTF.

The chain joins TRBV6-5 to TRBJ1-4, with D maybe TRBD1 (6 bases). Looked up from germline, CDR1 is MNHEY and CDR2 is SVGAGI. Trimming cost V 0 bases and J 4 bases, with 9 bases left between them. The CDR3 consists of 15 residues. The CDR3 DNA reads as TGTGCCAGCAGTTACTCCGGACAGCGTAATGAAAAACTGTTTTTT. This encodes CASSYSGQRNEKLFF.

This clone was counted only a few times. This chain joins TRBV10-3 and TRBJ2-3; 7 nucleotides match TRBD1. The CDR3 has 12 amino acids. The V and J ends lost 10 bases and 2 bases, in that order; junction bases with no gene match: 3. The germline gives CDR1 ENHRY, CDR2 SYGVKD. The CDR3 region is CATTGDTDTQYF. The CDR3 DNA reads TGTGCCACTACAGGGGACACAGATACGCAGTATTTT.

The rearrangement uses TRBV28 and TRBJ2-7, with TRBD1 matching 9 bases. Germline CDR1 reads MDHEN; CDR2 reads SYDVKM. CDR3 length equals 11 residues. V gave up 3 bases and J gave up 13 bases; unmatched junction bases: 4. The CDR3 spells CASSLGQGLYF. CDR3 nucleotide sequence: TGTGCCAGCAGTTTGGGACAGGGTCTCTACTTC.

The CDR3 nucleotides are TGTGCCAGCAGCTTACGGAGGGGAGGAGAGACCCAGTACTTC. The encoded protein is CASSLRRGGETQYF. J is TRBJ2-5 and V is TRBV7-2; tentatively, D is TRBD2 (6 bases). Germline CDR1 SGHTA, CDR2 FQGNSA. Trimming took 2 bases from V and 4 from J, leaving 11 bases between them. This CDR3 comprises 14 residues.

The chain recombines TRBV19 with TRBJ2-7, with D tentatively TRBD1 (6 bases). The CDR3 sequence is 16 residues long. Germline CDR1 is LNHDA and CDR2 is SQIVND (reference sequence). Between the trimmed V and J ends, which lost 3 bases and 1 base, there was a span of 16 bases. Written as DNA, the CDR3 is TGTGCCAGTAGTATTAGAGCAGGGGATGGGTCCTACGAGCAGTACTTC. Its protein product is CASSIRAGDGSYEQYF.

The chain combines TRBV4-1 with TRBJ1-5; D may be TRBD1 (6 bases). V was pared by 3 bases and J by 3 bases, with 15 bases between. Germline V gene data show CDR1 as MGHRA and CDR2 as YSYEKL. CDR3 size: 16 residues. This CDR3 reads CASSQTPGAVNQPQHF. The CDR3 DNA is TGCGCCAGCAGCCAGACACCAGGGGCGGTCAATCAGCCCCAGCATTTT.

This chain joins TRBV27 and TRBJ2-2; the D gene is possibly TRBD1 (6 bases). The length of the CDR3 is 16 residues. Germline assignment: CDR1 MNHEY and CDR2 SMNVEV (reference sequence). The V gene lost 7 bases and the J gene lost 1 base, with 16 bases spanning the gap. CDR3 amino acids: CASTTGTLMNTGELFF. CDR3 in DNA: TGTGCCAGCACCACCGGGACACTGATGAACACCGGGGAGCTGTTTTTT.

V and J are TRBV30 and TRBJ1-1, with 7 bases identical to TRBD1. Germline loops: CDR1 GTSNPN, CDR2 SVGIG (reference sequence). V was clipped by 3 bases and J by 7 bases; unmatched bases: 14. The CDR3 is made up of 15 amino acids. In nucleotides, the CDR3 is TGTGCCTGGAGGGTCCTCAACGACAGGGCGAGTGAAGCTTTCTTT. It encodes CAWRVLNDRASEAFF.

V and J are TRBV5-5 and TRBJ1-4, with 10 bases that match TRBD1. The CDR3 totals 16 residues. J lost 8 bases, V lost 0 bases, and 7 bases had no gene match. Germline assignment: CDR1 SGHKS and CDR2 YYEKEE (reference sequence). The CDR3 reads CASSLVTGGEGEKLFF. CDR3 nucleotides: TGTGCCAGCAGCTTGGTGACAGGGGGCGAGGGGGAAAAACTGTTTTTT.

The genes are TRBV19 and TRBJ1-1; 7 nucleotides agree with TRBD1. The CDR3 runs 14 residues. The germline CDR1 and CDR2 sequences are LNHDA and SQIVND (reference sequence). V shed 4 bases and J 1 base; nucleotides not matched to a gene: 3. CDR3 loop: CASSTRQGNTEAFF. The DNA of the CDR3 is TGTGCCAGTAGTACCCGACAGGGGAACACTGAAGCTTTCTTT. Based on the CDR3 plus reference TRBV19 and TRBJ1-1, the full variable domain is DGGITQSPKYLFRKEGQNVTLSCEQNLNHDAMYWYRQDPGQGLRLIYYSQIVNDFQKGDIAEGYSVSREKKESFPLTVTSAQKNPTAFYLCASSTRQGNTEAFFGQGTRLTVV.

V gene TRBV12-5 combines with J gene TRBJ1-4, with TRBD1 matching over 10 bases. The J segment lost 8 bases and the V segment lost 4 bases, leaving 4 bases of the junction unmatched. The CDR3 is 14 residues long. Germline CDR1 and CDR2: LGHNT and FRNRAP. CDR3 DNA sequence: TGTGCTAGTGGTTCCGGGGGACAGGGGGAAAAACTGTTTTTT. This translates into CASGSGGQGEKLFF.

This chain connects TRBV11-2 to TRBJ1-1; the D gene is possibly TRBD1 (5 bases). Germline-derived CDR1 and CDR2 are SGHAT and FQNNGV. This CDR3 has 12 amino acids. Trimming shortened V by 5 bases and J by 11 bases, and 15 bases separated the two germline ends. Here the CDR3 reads CASSIVRAGAFF. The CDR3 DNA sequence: TGTGCCAGCAGCATCGTCAGGGCCGGGGCTTTCTTT.

This chain's CDR3 is CASSQGVDNEQFF. The CDR3 DNA reads as TGTGCCAGCAGTCAGGGGGTCGACAATGAGCAGTTCTTC. The chain links TRBV5-6 to TRBJ2-1; 7 nucleotides align to TRBD1. The CDR3 is 13 amino acids. The junction had 4 bases not matched to a gene; V was cut back by 5 bases and J by 5 bases. CDR1 and CDR2 (germline): SGHDT, YYEEEE.